The 15 T cell receptor beta chains below come from one sample, sequenced in a study of T cells in tuberculosis. Time point in this sample: new active TB diagnosis, blood taken before or within 7 days of starting treatment. Produced via immunoSEQ multiplex PCR; TCRdb's table is partial and in-frame only. The sample shows some 34,000 clones, roughly 87% of them seen only once. The material was PBMCs, obtained at tuberculosis diagnosis. These receptors originate from an adult with tuberculosis.

This CDR3 reads CASSWTAGYEQYF. CDR3 bases: TGTGCCAGCAGCTGGACAGCGGGGTACGAGCAGTACTTC. V usage is TRBV7-3 and J usage is TRBJ2-7; a possible D gene is TRBD2 (7 bases). Trimming shortened V by 4 bases and J by 4 bases, and 11 bases separated the two germline ends. This CDR3 has 13 residues. Germline CDR1 SGHTA, CDR2 FQGTGA.

The rearrangement uses TRBV13 and TRBJ2-1; the match to TRBD2 covers 11 bases. This CDR3 is built from 15 residues. J gave up 5 bases and V 4 bases, and 4 bases lay outside the gene matches. Per the germline V gene, CDR1 is PRHDT and CDR2 is FYEKMQ (reference sequence). The CDR3 DNA reads as TGTGCCAGCAGCTCCCGACTAGCGGGACACAATGAGCAGTTCTTC. Translating gives CASSSRLAGHNEQFF.

The chain uses TRBV28 and TRBJ1-2; D unclear. From germline, CDR1 is MDHEN and CDR2 SYDVKM. The CDR3 runs to 14 residues. Between the trimmed V and J ends, which lost 6 bases and 2 bases, there was a span of 13 bases. CDR3 sequence reads: CASRASGNNYGYTF. CDR3 coding DNA: TGTGCCAGCAGGGCCAGCGGGAACAACTATGGCTACACCTTC.

The chain employs TRBV5-1 and TRBJ2-5, with D possibly matching TRBD1 (6 bases). The germline V gene encodes CDR1 SGHRS and CDR2 YFSETQ. Trimming removed 2 bases at V and 4 bases at J, with 15 bases between. This CDR3 spans 15 amino acids. The CDR3, as DNA: TGCGCCAGCAGCTTTAGGGGACACGGAGTAGAGACCCAGTACTTC. Translating it yields CASSFRGHGVETQYF.

Concerning this clone: Sequence at one end of the junction differs from germline and may be a read error. The V and J genes are TRBV2 and TRBJ2-7; tentatively, D is TRBD1 (6 bases). From germline, CDR1 is SNHLY and CDR2 FYNNEI. This CDR3 contains 13 residues. The CDR3, as DNA: TGTGCCAGCAGGAGCAACCCACAGGGTTCGCCCCTCTTC. Its protein is CASRSNPQGSPLF. The whole variable domain, remainder taken from reference TRBV2 and TRBJ2-7, is EPEVTQTPSHQVTQMGQEVILRCVPISNHLYFYWYRQILGQKVEFLVSFYNNEISEKSEIFDDQFSVERPDGSNFTLKIRSTKLEDSAMYFCASRSNPQGSPLFGPGTRLTVT.

J is TRBJ1-2 and V is TRBV5-1, with 8 bases matching TRBD1. The germline V gene has CDR1 SGHRS and CDR2 YFSETQ. The CDR3 extends over 15 amino acids. J gave up 7 bases and V 4 bases, and 12 bases lay outside the gene matches. CDR3: CASSLTRQGMGGYTF. DNA for the CDR3: TGCGCCAGCAGCCTGACCCGACAGGGGATGGGTGGCTACACCTTC.

The V and J genes are TRBV25-1 and TRBJ1-1; D not resolved. Per the germline V gene, CDR1 is MGHDK and CDR2 is SYGVNS. This CDR3 region has 12 residues. Trimming took 6 bases from V and 6 from J, leaving 11 bases between them. The CDR3 reads CASRDNTAEAFF. CDR3 nucleotide sequence: TGTGCCAGCAGAGACAACACGGCTGAAGCTTTCTTT.

The genes are TRBV4-3 and TRBJ1-3; D unclear. CDR1 and CDR2 from the germline V gene are LGHNA and YSLEER. Trimming removed 0 bases from V and 4 bases from J, with 10 bases in between. The CDR3 covers 15 residues. This CDR3 is CASSQDPDGGNTIYF. The CDR3 DNA reads TGCGCCAGCAGCCAAGACCCCGACGGGGGAAACACCATATATTTT.

This clone was counted once. V gene TRBV5-6 combines with J gene TRBJ2-5, with D maybe TRBD1 (5 bases). Germline lookup yields CDR1 SGHDT and CDR2 YYEEEE. The CDR3 length is 13 residues. Between the trimmed V and J ends, which lost 0 bases and 4 bases, there was a span of 7 bases. As DNA, the CDR3 is TGTGCCAGCAGCTTGGGCACAGGAGAGACCCAGTACTTC. Its protein is CASSLGTGETQYF.

In regard to this clone: Other DNA sequences within the sample encode an identical CDR3. The J gene is TRBJ1-5, the V gene TRBV4-3; tentatively, D is TRBD1 (5 bases). Trimming cost V 0 bases and J 5 bases, with 5 bases left between them. Germline CDR1 and CDR2: LGHNA and YSLEER. The CDR3 spans 13 residues. In DNA form, the CDR3 reads TGCGCCAGCAGCCAAGACAGGGATCAGCCCCAGCATTTT. It codes for CASSQDRDQPQHF.

J is TRBJ2-6 and V is TRBV27, with D uncertain. The germline V and J ends were trimmed by 0 bases and 0 bases, with 9 bases remaining between them. This CDR3 has 17 residues. Looked up from germline, CDR1 is MNHEY and CDR2 is SMNVEV (reference sequence). The DNA of the CDR3 is TGTGCCAGCAGTTTATCCCGCGGAGACTCTGGGGCCAACGTCCTGACTTTC. It is translated as CASSLSRGDSGANVLTF.

Remarks on this clone: One end of the junction does not line up with germline, which may come from a read error. The rearrangement uses TRBV5-6 and TRBJ2-5, with D possibly matching TRBD2 (5 bases). Germline CDR1 reads SGHDT; CDR2 reads YYEEEE. The CDR3 spans 12 residues. The CDR3 reads CASSLAPVAPDF. In DNA, the CDR3 is TGTGCCAGCAGCTTGGCCCCAGTAGCGCCAGACTTC. Full variable domain (rest looked up from reference TRBV5-6 and TRBJ2-5): DAGVTQSPTHLIKTRGQQVTLRCSPKSGHDTVSWYQQALGQGPQFIFQYYEEEERQRGNFPDRFSGHQFPNYSSELNVNALLLGDSALYLCASSLAPVAPDFGPGTRLLVL.

The chain uses TRBV2 and TRBJ1-4; TRBD1 matches at 8 bases. V dropped 9 bases and J dropped 8; count of bases not matched to a gene: 8. Germline V CDR1 and CDR2: SNHLY, FYNNEI. The CDR3 runs to 13 residues. CDR3 bases: TGTGCCAGAGGAGACAGGGGAGACGAAAAACTGTTTTTT. Its protein is CARGDRGDEKLFF.

CDR3 sequence reads: CASRGFADTQYF. The CDR3 nucleotides read TGTGCCAGTCGAGGATTCGCAGATACGCAGTATTTT. The J gene is TRBJ2-3, the V gene TRBV6-6; D is unresolved. The CDR3 extends over 12 amino acids. V dropped 9 bases and J dropped 4 bases, with 11 bases sitting between them. Per the germline V gene, CDR1 is MNHNY and CDR2 is SVGAGI (reference sequence).

V and J are TRBV27 and TRBJ1-2; 7 positions match TRBD1. CDR1 is MNHEY, CDR2 SMNVEV, per germline (reference sequence). V dropped 3 bases and J dropped 4; count of bases not matched to a gene: 8. The CDR3 is made up of 15 amino acids. Here the CDR3 reads CASSFGSGQIYGYTF. The CDR3 DNA reads as TGTGCCAGCAGTTTTGGATCGGGACAGATCTATGGCTACACCTTC.